This is a list of T cell receptor beta chains from one sample in a study. MiXCR, applied by TCRdb to the 5' RACE reads, yields one record per CDR3 protein. The sample lists about 57,000 distinct CDR3 sequences, approximately 26% occurring once. The sequenced material came from tumor-infiltrating Tregs sorted from the breast tumor. The receptors shown here come from a female donor with breast cancer. Each CDR3 is given with its conserved first and last residue.

>13|TRBJ1-2|TRBV6-1
CASSGDRDYGYTF
>14|TRBJ2-5|TRBV11-2
CASSSSGGQETQYF
>13|TRBJ1-6|TRBV4-2
CASGDRAGSPLHF
>17|TRBJ2-2|TRBV7-6
CASSFGQGARLTGELFF
>13|TRBJ2-3|TRBV6-5
CASRAGNTDTQYF
>15|TRBJ2-2|TRBV7-2
CASSLVSGSTGELFF
>15|TRBJ1-2|TRBV6-5
CASSPGQAANYGYTF
>15|TRBJ2-1|TRBV5-1
CASSLGTVSYNEQFF
>17|TRBJ2-1|TRBV7-3
CASSAWTGGGSYNEQFF
>11|TRBJ1-1|TRBV20-1
CSATGGEGAFF
>13|TRBJ2-7|TRBV4-3
CASSPSGGPEQYF
>15|TRBJ2-3|TRBV5-1
CASSLAVGPADTQYF
>14|TRBJ2-7|TRBV6-6
CASSPGTSSYEQYF
>12|TRBJ1-1|TRBV20-1
CSAPRGWTEAFF
>13|TRBJ2-7|TRBV2
CASSELLPSEQYF
>12|TRBJ2-3|TRBV7-3
CASSLHADTQYF
>15|TRBJ1-1|TRBV15
CATSRTGQRNTEAFF
>14|TRBJ1-1|TRBV5-1
CASSLEWVNTEAFF
>14|TRBJ1-2|TRBV20-1
CGAEKPGGGYGYTF
>14|TRBJ2-1|TRBV20-1
CSARETSSYNEQFF
>15|TRBJ2-3|TRBV5-1
CASSLLAGSTDTQYF
>14|TRBJ2-3|TRBV5-1
CASSSGSGTDTQYF
>15|TRBJ2-5|TRBV5-8
CASSTSGLRQETQYF
>13|TRBJ2-7|TRBV10-3
CAIFPSGRYEQYF
>15|TRBJ1-6|TRBV7-2
CAGSLETPGYSPLHF
>15|TRBJ2-1|TRBV9
CASSARGYNGNEQFF
>12|TRBJ1-1|TRBV29-1
CSVGLRDTEAFF
>14|TRBJ2-5|TRBV4-1
CAGSYLAKEETQYF
>14|TRBJ1-2|TRBV20-1
CGARPMGSDYGYTF
>15|TRBJ2-7|TRBV27
CASSTVGGTSYEQYF
>13|TRBJ1-5|TRBV30
CAWSTGPNQPQHF
>16|TRBJ2-5|TRBV3-1
CASSQASGGRQETQYF
>15|TRBJ2-1|TRBV5-6
CASSLDGGAYNEQFF
>16|TRBJ1-6|TRBV11-3
CASSLFRDVYNSPLHF
>16|TRBJ1-3|TRBV7-9
CASSLWDLSLGNTIYF
>15|TRBJ1-2|TRBV20-1
CSAGDRDRAYYGYTF
>13|TRBJ1-1|TRBV12-3/TRBV12-4
CASSSDENTEAFF
>16|TRBJ1-4|TRBV20-1
CSAEVGQVTTNEKLFF
>13|TRBJ2-4|TRBV30
CAWSVSGRNIQYF
>16|TRBJ2-2|TRBV25-1
CASSTQTSGTAGELFF
>14|TRBJ2-1|TRBV5-1
CASSLEAHYNEQFF
>15|TRBJ2-2|TRBV5-1
CASSLASRYTGELFF
>17|TRBJ2-3|TRBV7-2
CASSPPGGRIWGDTQYF
>15|TRBJ2-1|TRBV10-3
CAGRTAGTGYNEQFF
>15|TRBJ1-1|TRBV5-1
CASRLSGQSNTEAFF
>16|TRBJ1-3|TRBV4-2
CASSQDFAVSGNTIYF
>14|TRBJ1-6|TRBV13
CASSNRGPGSPLHF
>14|TRBJ1-3|TRBV5-1
CASSLGGSGNTIYF
>14|TRBJ1-2|TRBV29-1
CSVLPDRDPYGYTF
>14|TRBJ2-7|TRBV7-2
CASSTQATSYEQYF
>17|TRBJ2-6|TRBV27
CASSFLGTPSGANVLTF
>15|TRBJ1-1|TRBV7-8
CASSLSMAANTEAFF
>16|TRBJ2-3|TRBV20-1
CSARGRKRGRTDTQYF
>12|TRBJ1-2|TRBV29-1
CSVVGGNYGYTF